This record covers a single T cell receptor beta chain. Its antigen is as yet unknown. The record originates from a study of OX40 agonist ivuxolimab in advanced cancers. Study information: Two patients with cutaneous melanoma and one with hepatocellular carcinoma, three in total, showed partial responses. Regarding the study as a whole: Researchers did not determine the expanded peripheral T cells' antigen specificity. The CD4+ and CD8+ T cells in the blood had expanded clonally by week 6 at 0.1 to 3.0 mg/kg.

The CDR3 sequence is 13 residues long. Germline assignment: CDR1 WSHSY and CDR2 SAAADI. Trimming stripped 6 bases from V and 3 bases from J, with 11 bases between. Sampled blood was obtained at baseline, cycle 4 day 1, and cycle 7 day 1. The protocol was immunoSEQ multiplex PCR, while the TCRdb copy is restricted to in-frame clones and leaves out a portion. The data hold 60,000 to 100,000 clones, with around 94% observed a single time. V usage is TRBV10-2 and J usage is TRBJ1-1; maybe TRBD1 (5 bases). This clonotype was sampled from an adult with an advanced solid tumor such as melanoma, head and neck, liver or kidney cancer. Specimen: CD4+ or CD8+ T cells sorted from blood, collected in a trial of the OX40 agonist ivuxolimab. The CDR3 region is CASSLRDDTEAFF. The CDR3 coding sequence is TGCGCCAGCAGCCTTAGGGACGACACTGAAGCTTTCTTT.